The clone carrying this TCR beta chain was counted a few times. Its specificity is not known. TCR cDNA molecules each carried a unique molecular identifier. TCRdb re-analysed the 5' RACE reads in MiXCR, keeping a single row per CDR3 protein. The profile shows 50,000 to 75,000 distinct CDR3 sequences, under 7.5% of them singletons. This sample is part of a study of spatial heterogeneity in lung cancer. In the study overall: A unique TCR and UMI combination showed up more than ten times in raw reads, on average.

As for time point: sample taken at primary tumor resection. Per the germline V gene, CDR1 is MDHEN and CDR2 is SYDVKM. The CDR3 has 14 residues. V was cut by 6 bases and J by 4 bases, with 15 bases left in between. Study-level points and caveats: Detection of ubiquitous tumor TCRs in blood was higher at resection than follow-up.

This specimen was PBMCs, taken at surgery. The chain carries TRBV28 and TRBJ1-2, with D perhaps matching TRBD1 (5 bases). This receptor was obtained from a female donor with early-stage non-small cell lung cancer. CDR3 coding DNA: TGTGCCAGCAGGAAAATTGACAGTCTCTATGGCTACACCTTC. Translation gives CASRKIDSLYGYTF.